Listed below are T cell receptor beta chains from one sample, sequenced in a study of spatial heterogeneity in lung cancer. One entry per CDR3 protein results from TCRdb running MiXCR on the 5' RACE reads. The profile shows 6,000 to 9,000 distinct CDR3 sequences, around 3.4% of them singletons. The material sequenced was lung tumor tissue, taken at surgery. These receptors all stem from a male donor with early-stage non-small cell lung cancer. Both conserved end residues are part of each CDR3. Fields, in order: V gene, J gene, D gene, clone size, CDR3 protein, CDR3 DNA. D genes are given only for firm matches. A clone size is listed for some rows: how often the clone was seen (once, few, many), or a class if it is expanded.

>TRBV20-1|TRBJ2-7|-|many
CSASKYGTTGHEQYF
TGCAGTGCTAGCAAGTATGGGACAACAGGGCACGAGCAGTACTTC
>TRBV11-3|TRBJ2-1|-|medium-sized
CASSFGVAENNEQFF
TGTGCCAGCAGCTTTGGGGTAGCGGAGAACAATGAGCAGTTCTTC
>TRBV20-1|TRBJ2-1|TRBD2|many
CSASTKRLANIPYNEQFF
TGCAGTGCTAGTACGAAGAGACTAGCAAATATCCCCTACAATGAGCAGTTCTTC
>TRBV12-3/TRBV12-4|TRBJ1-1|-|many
CASSFSEINTEAFF
TGTGCCAGCAGTTTCTCCGAGATTAACACTGAAGCTTTCTTT
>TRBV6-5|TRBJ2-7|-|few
CASSPSSGVSYEQYF
TGTGCCAGCAGTCCTTCTTCCGGGGTTTCCTACGAGCAGTACTTC
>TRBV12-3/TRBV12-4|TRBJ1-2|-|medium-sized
CASLSDIGYTF
TGTGCCAGCCTAAGCGATATTGGCTACACCTTC
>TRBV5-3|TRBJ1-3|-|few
CARSFHRASSGNTIYF
TGTGCCAGAAGCTTTCACAGGGCCAGCTCTGGAAACACCATATATTTT
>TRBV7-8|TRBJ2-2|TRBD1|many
CASSSQGARTGELFF
TGTGCCAGCAGCTCCCAGGGGGCGCGCACCGGGGAGCTGTTTTTT
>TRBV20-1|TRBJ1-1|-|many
CSALRTGLNTEAFF
TGCAGTGCCCTCAGGACCGGGTTAAACACTGAAGCTTTCTTT
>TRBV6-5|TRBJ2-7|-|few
CASSSGRTAREQYF
TGTGCCAGCAGCTCGGGACGGACCGCTCGCGAGCAGTACTTC
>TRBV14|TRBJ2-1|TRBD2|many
CASSASSQGRGALNEQFF
TGTGCCAGCAGCGCATCCTCCCAGGGGCGGGGGGCCCTCAATGAGCAGTTCTTC
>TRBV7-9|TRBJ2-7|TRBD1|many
CASSDGTAFYEQYF
TGTGCCAGCAGCGACGGGACAGCTTTCTACGAGCAGTACTTC
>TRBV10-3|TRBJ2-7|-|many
CAISESETGYEQYF
TGTGCCATCAGTGAGTCGGAGACAGGCTACGAGCAGTACTTC
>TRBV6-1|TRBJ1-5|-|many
CASSEGSGERPQHF
TGTGCCAGCAGTGAAGGAAGCGGAGAGAGACCCCAGCATTTT
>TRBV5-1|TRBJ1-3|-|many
CASSPRQGRENTIYF
TGCGCCAGCAGCCCACGGCAGGGGAGAGAAAACACCATATATTTT
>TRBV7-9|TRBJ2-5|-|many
CASSPVVGHAGKTQYF
TGTGCCAGCAGCCCCGTAGTCGGACACGCTGGAAAGACCCAGTACTTC
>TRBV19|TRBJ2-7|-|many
CASRNPGHHSYEQYF
TGTGCCAGTAGAAACCCGGGACACCACTCCTACGAGCAGTACTTC
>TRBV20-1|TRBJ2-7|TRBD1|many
CSATTGTGALEQYF
TGCAGTGCTACCACCGGGACAGGGGCTCTCGAGCAGTACTTC
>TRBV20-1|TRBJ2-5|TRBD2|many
CSATPYTSGGKETQYF
TGCAGTGCCACCCCATACACTAGCGGAGGGAAAGAGACCCAGTACTTC
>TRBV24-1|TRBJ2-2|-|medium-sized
CATIANTGELFF
TGTGCCACCATTGCGAACACCGGGGAGCTGTTTTTT
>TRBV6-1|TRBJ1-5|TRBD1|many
CASTNRGLSIYSNQPQHF
TGTGCCAGCACCAACAGGGGGCTGTCTATCTATAGCAATCAGCCCCAGCATTTT
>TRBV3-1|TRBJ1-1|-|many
CASSHTVVRTKAFF
TGTGCCAGCAGCCACACTGTTGTCCGTACCAAAGCTTTCTTT
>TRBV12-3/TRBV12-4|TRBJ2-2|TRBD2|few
CASSAPRGGMRRTGELFF
TGTGCCAGCAGCGCTCCCCGGGGGGGGATGAGAAGAACCGGGGAGCTGTTTTTT
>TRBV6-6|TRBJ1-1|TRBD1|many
CASSHRGEAFF
TGTGCCAGCAGTCACAGGGGCGAAGCTTTCTTT
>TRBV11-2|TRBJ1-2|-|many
CASSSMTGGYGYNF
TGTGCCAGCAGCTCCATGACAGGCGGCTATGGCTACAACTTC
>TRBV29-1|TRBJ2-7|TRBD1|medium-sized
CSVLDRGLSYEQYF
TGCAGCGTTTTGGACAGGGGGCTCTCCTACGAGCAGTACTTC
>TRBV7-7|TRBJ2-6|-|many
CASSLGNSGANVLTF
TGTGCCAGCAGCTTAGGTAACTCTGGGGCCAACGTCCTGACTTTC
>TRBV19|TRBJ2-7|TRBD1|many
CASSSDRDEQYF
TGTGCCAGTAGTTCTGACAGGGACGAGCAGTACTTC
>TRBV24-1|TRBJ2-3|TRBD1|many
CATSESTGWADTQYF
TGTGCCACCAGTGAATCGACAGGGTGGGCAGATACGCAGTATTTT
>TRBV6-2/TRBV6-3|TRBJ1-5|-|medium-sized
CASSDDRGVGQPQHF
TGTGCCAGCAGTGACGATAGGGGTGTGGGGCAGCCCCAGCATTTT
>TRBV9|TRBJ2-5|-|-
CASSVAPQGQETQYF
TGTGCCAGCAGCGTAGCCCCTCAGGGACAAGAGACCCAGTACTTC
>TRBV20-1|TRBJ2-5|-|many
CSASSPGEETQYF
TGCAGTGCTAGTAGCCCGGGAGAAGAGACCCAGTACTTC
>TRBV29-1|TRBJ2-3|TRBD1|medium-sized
CSLSDRGTDTQYF
TGCAGCCTTTCGGACAGGGGGACAGATACGCAGTATTTT
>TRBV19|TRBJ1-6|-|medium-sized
CATADRDNSPLHF
TGTGCCACCGCGGACAGAGATAATTCACCCCTCCACTTT
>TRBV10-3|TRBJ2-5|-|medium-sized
CAISRDVQETQYF
TGTGCCATCAGCCGGGACGTACAAGAGACCCAGTACTTC
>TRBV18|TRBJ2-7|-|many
CASSPLNGELHF
TGTGCCAGCTCACCACTTAACGGGGAGTTGCACTTC
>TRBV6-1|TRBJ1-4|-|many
CASSELGEKLFF
TGTGCCAGCAGTGAGCTGGGTGAAAAACTGTTTTTT
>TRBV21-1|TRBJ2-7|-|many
CASSKAAGQERRYEQYF
TGTGCCAGCAGCAAAGCGGCTGGACAGGAACGTCGCTACGAGCAGTACTTC
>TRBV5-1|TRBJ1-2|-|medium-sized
CASSPSPHHNYGYTF
TGCGCCAGCAGCCCATCACCCCATCACAACTATGGCTACACCTTC
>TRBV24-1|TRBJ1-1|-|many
CATSDLGTEAFF
TGTGCCACCAGTGATTTGGGGACTGAAGCTTTCTTT
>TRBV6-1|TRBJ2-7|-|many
CASRNPPDYEQYF
TGTGCCAGCAGAAACCCCCCGGACTACGAGCAGTACTTC
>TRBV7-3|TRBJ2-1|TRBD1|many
CASSVGTANEQFF
TGTGCCAGCAGCGTTGGGACAGCCAATGAGCAGTTCTTC
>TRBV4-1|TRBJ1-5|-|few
CASSQGASQGSNQPQHF
TGCGCCAGCAGCCAAGGCGCTTCTCAGGGTAGCAATCAGCCCCAGCATTTT
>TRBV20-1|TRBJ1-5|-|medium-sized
CSARSPGSNQPQHF
TGCAGTGCTCGGTCCCCGGGGAGCAATCAGCCCCAGCATTTT
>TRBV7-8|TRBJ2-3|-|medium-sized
CASSLAGGPTGTDTQYF
TGTGCCAGCAGCTTAGCGGGGGGACCAACGGGGACAGATACGCAGTATTTT
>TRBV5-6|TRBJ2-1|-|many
CASSPGEGIYNEQFF
TGTGCCAGCAGCCCTGGAGAGGGGATCTACAATGAGCAGTTCTTC
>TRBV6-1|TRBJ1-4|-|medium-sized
CASSEGQDNEKLFF
TGTGCCAGCAGTGAAGGACAGGATAACGAAAAACTGTTTTTT
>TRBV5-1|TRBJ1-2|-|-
CASSLAQGMRNYGYTF
TGCGCCAGCAGCTTGGCACAGGGTATGAGAAACTATGGCTACACCTTC
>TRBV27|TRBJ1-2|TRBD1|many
CASSFKGGDGYTF
TGTGCCAGCAGTTTCAAAGGGGGCGATGGCTACACCTTC
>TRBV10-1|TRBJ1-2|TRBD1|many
CASHRGGDYGYTF
TGCGCCAGCCACAGGGGGGGTGACTATGGCTACACCTTC
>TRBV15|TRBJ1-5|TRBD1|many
CATSRDRGRIQPQHF
TGTGCCACCAGCAGGGACAGGGGGCGGATTCAGCCCCAGCATTTT
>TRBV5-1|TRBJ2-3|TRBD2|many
CASRRTSGISTDTQYF
TGCGCCAGCAGACGGACTAGCGGGATAAGCACAGATACGCAGTATTTT
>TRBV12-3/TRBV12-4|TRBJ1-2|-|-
CASSLGRINYGYTF
TGTGCCAGCAGTTTGGGGCGGATTAACTATGGCTACACCTTC
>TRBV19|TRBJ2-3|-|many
CASSGRGVDTQYF
TGTGCCAGTAGCGGTAGAGGAGTAGATACGCAGTATTTT
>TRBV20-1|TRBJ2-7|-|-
CSARKAGLALAYEQYF
TGCAGTGCTAGGAAGGCGGGGCTAGCACTGGCCTACGAGCAGTACTTC
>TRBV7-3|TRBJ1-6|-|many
CASSLKGRESPLHF
TGTGCCAGCAGCTTAAAGGGACGGGAATCACCCCTCCACTTT
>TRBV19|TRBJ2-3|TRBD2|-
CASSVPSGRDTQYF
TGTGCCAGTAGTGTTCCAAGCGGGAGAGATACGCAGTATTTT